The entry below describes one T cell receptor beta chain. Its antigen is unknown. The sample originates from a study of Tregs in tolerant kidney transplant recipients. Whole-study results and caveats: Findings come from small patient numbers and require larger validation.

V was shortened by 0 bases and J by 5 bases, with 8 bases between the two germline ends. The CDR3 has 14 residues. Germline CDR1 SGHNT, CDR2 YYREEE (reference sequence). Method: immunoSEQ multiplex PCR; TCRdb's copy keeps in-frame clones and lacks some. In the table there are some 100,000 clones, roughly nine tenths of which are singletons. Material for sequencing was CD4+ T cells from blood. The receptor was isolated from a human donor in good health. The chain employs TRBV5-4 and TRBJ1-4; D remains unclear. The CDR3 DNA reads TGTGCCAGCAGCTTGGTGGGTACCAATGAAAAACTGTTTTTT. This sequence encodes CASSLVGTNEKLFF.